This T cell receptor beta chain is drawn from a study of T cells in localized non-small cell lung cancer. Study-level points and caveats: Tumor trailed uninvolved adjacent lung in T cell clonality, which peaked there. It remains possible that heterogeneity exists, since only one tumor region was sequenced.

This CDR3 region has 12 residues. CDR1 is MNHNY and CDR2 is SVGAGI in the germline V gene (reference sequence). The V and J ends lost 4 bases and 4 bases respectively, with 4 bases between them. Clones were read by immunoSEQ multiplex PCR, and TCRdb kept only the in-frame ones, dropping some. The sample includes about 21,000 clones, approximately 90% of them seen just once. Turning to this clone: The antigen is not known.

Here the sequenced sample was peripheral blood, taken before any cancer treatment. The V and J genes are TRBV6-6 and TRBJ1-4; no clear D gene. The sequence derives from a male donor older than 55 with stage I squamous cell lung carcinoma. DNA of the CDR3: TGTGCCAGCAGTTTGGTTAATGAAAAACTGTTTTTT. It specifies CASSLVNEKLFF.